The present TCR beta chain was sequenced within a study of CD8+ T cells in alopecia areata. V shed 1 base and J shed 7 bases, with 5 bases lying between them. This CDR3 has 11 residues. CDR1 and CDR2 from the germline V gene are SGHDN and FVKESK. RNA was extracted and reverse transcribed into cDNA as the sequencing template. Method: immunoSEQ multiplex PCR; TCRdb's copy keeps in-frame clones and lacks some. This table has 110,000 or so clones, approximately 52% appearing once. This clone was found a few times. Treatment here: oral pan-JAK inhibitor, 5-10 mg twice daily. Here the sequenced sample was CD8+ T cells sorted from blood, taken at week 4, from a patient treated with tofacitinib. The chain is built from TRBV14 and TRBJ2-7; D remains unclear. The receptor was derived from a human donor with alopecia areata. CDR3 nucleotide sequence: TGTGCCAGCAGCCAAGTGTGGGAGCAGTACTTC. Translation: CASSQVWEQYF.